This T cell receptor (beta chain) was identified during a study of cytomegalovirus exposure and HLA in healthy donors. Germline V lookup: CDR1 SGHNT, CDR2 YYREEE (reference sequence). The CDR3 has 15 residues. V was cut by 4 bases and J by 11 bases, with 19 bases left in between. The PCR ran on 60 Vbeta and 13 Jbeta primers. TCRdb's copy holds only in-frame clones and misses some; the assay was immunoSEQ multiplex PCR. The data contain about 120,000 clones, less than 70% of them seen just once; the ten biggest clones take up 2% to 2.5%. This sequence was found in a woman in her twenties or thirties in good health and CMV-seronegative. This chain connects TRBV5-4 to TRBJ1-6, with a weak D call TRBD1 (6 bases). The sequenced material came from PBMCs. CDR3 protein: CASSATKQGATPLHF. The DNA for the CDR3 is TGTGCCAGCAGCGCAACCAAACAGGGAGCAACACCCCTCCACTTT.